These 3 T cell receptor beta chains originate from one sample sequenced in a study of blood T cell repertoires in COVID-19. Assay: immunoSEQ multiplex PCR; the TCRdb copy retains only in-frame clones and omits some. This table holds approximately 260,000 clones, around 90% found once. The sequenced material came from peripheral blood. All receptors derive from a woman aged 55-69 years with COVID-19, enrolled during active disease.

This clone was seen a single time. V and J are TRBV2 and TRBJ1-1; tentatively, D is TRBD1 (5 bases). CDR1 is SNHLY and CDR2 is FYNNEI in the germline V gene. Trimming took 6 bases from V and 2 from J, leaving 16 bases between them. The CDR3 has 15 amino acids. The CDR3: CASRSLGQTNTEAFF. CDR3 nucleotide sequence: TGTGCCAGCAGATCCCTGGGGCAGACCAACACTGAAGCTTTCTTT.

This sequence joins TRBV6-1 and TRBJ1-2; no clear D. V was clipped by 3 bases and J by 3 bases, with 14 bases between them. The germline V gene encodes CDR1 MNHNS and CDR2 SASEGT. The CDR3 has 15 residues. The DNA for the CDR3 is TGTGCCAGCAGTGACACAACAGCAACCTACTATGGCTACACCTTC. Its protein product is CASSDTTATYYGYTF.

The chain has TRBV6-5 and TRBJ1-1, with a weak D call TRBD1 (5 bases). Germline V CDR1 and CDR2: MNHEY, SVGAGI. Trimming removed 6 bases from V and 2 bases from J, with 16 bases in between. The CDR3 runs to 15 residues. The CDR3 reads CASSPWGEVNTEAFF. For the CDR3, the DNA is TGTGCCAGCAGCCCCTGGGGGGAGGTTAACACTGAAGCTTTCTTT.